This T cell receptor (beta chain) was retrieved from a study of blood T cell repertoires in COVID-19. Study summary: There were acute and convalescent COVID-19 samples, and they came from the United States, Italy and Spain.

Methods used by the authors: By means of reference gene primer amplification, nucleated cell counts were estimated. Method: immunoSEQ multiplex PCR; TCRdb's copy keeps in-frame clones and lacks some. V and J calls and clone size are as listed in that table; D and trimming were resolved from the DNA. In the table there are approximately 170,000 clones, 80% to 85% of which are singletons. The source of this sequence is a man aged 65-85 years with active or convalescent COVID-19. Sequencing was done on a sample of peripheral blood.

CDR3 DNA sequence: TGTGCCAGCTCACCACCGCAGGCAGGGGGCATGAACACTGAAGCTTTCTTT. Protein: CASSPPQAGGMNTEAFF. J is TRBJ1-1 and V is TRBV18; 8 positions match TRBD1. The CDR3 is made up of 17 amino acids. V gave up 0 bases and J gave up 0 bases; unmatched junction bases: 6. Per the germline V gene, CDR1 is KGHSH and CDR2 is LQKENI.